This T cell receptor (beta chain) was identified in a study of cytomegalovirus exposure and HLA in healthy donors. Study details: Caucasian-associated ancestry cluster membership applied to around 80% of approximately 420 genotyped donors.

Whole-study results and caveats: In vitro confirmation showed three CMV-associated chains to be CMV antigen specific. The study assumed roughly uniform donor sequencing depth for presence/absence analyses.

The V gene end was trimmed by 3 bases and the J gene end by 5 bases; junction bases not matched to a gene: 7. Germline V CDR1 and CDR2: ENHRY, SYGVKD. The CDR3 consists of 15 residues. The PCR contained 60 Vbeta and 13 Jbeta primers. Clones were read by immunoSEQ multiplex PCR, and TCRdb kept only the in-frame ones, dropping some. The sample holds roughly 150,000 clones; about 74% are singletons and the top ten take more than 3%. This clone was seen only a few times. The target antigen is unknown. Sequencing used PBMCs. The clonotype originates from a male donor in good health and CMV-seronegative. The V gene is TRBV10-3, the J gene TRBJ1-2; 9 bases fit TRBD1. The CDR3 spells CAISDAGTGNYGYTF. CDR3 coding DNA: TGTGCCATCAGTGATGCCGGGACAGGGAATTATGGCTACACCTTC.